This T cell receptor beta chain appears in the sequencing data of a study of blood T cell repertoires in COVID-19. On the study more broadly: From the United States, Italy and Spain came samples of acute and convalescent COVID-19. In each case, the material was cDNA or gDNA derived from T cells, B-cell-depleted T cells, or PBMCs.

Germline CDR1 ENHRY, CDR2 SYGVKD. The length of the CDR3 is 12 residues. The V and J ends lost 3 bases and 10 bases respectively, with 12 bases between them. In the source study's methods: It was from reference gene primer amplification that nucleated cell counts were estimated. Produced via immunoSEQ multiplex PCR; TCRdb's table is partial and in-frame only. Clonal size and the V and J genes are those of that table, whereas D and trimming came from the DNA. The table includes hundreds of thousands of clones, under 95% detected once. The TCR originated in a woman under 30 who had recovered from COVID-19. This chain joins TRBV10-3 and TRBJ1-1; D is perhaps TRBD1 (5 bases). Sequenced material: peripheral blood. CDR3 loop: CAISELGAGAFF. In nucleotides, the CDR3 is TGTGCCATCAGTGAACTTGGGGCAGGAGCTTTCTTT.